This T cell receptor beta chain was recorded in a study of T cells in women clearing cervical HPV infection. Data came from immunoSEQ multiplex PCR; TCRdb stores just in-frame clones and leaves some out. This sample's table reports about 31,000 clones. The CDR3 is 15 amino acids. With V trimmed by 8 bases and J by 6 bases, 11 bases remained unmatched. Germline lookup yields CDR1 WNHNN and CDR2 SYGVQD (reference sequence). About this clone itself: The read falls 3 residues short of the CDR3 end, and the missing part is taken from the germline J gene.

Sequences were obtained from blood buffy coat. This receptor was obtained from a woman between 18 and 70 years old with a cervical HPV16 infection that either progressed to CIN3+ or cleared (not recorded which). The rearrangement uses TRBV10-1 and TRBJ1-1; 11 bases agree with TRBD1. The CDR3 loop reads CASFRGRTGGSEAFF. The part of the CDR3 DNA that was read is TGCGCCAGCTTCAGGGGGAGGACAGGGGGCTCTGAA.